One sample yielded the 30 T cell receptor beta chains listed below, sequenced in a study of T cells after posttransplantation cyclophosphamide. Profiled with immunoSEQ multiplex PCR; TCRdb holds only in-frame clones, not every one. The repertoire includes under 3,500 clones, roughly four fifths of them detected once, and 20% sits in the top ten. The specimen was PBMCs. All receptors come from a man aged 25 to 40 with a blood cancer, CMV-positive, and with a related stem cell donor.

This clone was seen only once. This chain uses TRBV28 with TRBJ2-7, with 16 bases aligning to TRBD2. The CDR3 loop spans 20 amino acids. Germline V gene lookup returns CDR1 MDHEN and CDR2 SYDVKM. The J segment lost 2 bases and the V segment lost 4 bases, leaving 14 bases of the junction unmatched. This CDR3 reads CASSSHRQGLAGGQAYEQYF. CDR3 in DNA: TGTGCCAGCAGTTCCCATCGGCAGGGACTAGCGGGGGGGCAAGCCTACGAGCAGTACTTC.

A remark on this clone: A junction boundary mismatches the germline segment, possibly from a read error. V gene TRBV2 combines with J gene TRBJ2-7; TRBD1 agrees at 9 bases. The CDR3 has 14 residues. Germline V gene lookup returns CDR1 SNHLY and CDR2 FYNNEI. Here the CDR3 DNA reads TGCGTCAGCAGTGAATTGACAGGGGGCTACGAGCAGTACTTC. It translates to CVSSELTGGYEQYF.

V gene TRBV5-4 combines with J gene TRBJ1-5, with D maybe TRBD1 (5 bases). CDR3 length: 15 amino acids. Looked up from germline, CDR1 is SGHNT and CDR2 is YYREEE (reference sequence). With 0 bases removed from V and 5 bases from J, the gap between germline ends came to 12 bases. As DNA, the CDR3 is TGTGCCAGCAGCTTGGGGGGGGTCTCGGATCAGCCCCAGCATTTT. Protein product: CASSLGGVSDQPQHF.

The chain is built from TRBV5-6 and TRBJ1-5; TRBD1 agrees at 7 bases. Germline loops: CDR1 SGHDT, CDR2 YYEEEE. The CDR3 covers 17 residues. The junction had 9 bases not matched to a gene; V was cut back by 1 base and J by 2 bases. CDR3 sequence (DNA): TGTGCCAGCAGCTTGTTAAAGTCAGGGGGAGGCAATCAGCCCCAGCATTTT. Translating gives CASSLLKSGGGNQPQHF.

A few counts support this clone. The chain combines TRBV4-3 with TRBJ2-1, with 9 bases aligning to TRBD2. CDR1 and CDR2 from the germline V gene are LGHNA and YSLEER. V lost 4 bases and J lost 9; bases outside the gene matches: 10. CDR3 size: 15 residues. The CDR3 DNA reads as TGCGCCAGCAGCCCGGGCGGCGGGAGGGTGGGTGAGCAGTTCTTC. It codes for CASSPGGGRVGEQFF.

The rearrangement joins TRBV28 to TRBJ2-7; 8 bases align to TRBD2. This CDR3 spans 15 amino acids. Germline values: CDR1 MDHEN, CDR2 SYDVKM. V shed 3 bases and J 0 bases; nucleotides not matched to a gene: 4. The CDR3 protein is CASSFEAGGSYEQYF. CDR3 coding DNA: TGTGCCAGCAGTTTTGAGGCGGGAGGCTCCTACGAGCAGTACTTC. Full variable domain (rest looked up from reference TRBV28 and TRBJ2-7): DVKVTQSSRYLVKRTGEKVFLECVQDMDHENMFWYRQDPGLGLRLIYFSYDVKMKEKGDIPEGYSVSREKKERFSLILESASTNQTSMYLCASSFEAGGSYEQYFGPGTRLTVT.

This clone has just a few counts. V is TRBV6-1 and J is TRBJ2-7; 10 nucleotides match TRBD2. The germline CDR1 and CDR2 sequences are MNHNS and SASEGT. The CDR3 loop spans 16 amino acids. Trimming cost V 3 bases and J 2 bases; bases outside gene matches: 7. The CDR3 bases are TGTGCCAGCAGTGATGGAGCGGGGGGGCGGACCTACGAGCAGTACTTC. Amino acids: CASSDGAGGRTYEQYF.

J is TRBJ1-1 and V is TRBV6-1; possibly TRBD1 for D (5 bases). Between the trimmed V and J ends, which lost 5 bases and 1 base, there was a span of 11 bases. Germline CDR1 and CDR2: MNHNS and SASEGT. The CDR3 is made up of 14 amino acids. The CDR3 nucleotides read TGTGCCAGCAGTCTCCGGGGGGGGAACACTGAAGCTTTCTTT. Translation gives CASSLRGGNTEAFF.

The rearrangement uses TRBV27 and TRBJ2-3; D might be TRBD2 (6 bases). CDR1 and CDR2 (germline): MNHEY, SMNVEV (reference sequence). There are 17 residues in the CDR3. Trimming shortened V by 4 bases and J by 3 bases, and 20 bases separated the two germline ends. The chain's CDR3 is CASSSVESGLITDTQYF. CDR3 DNA sequence: TGTGCCAGCAGTTCCGTCGAGAGCGGGCTGATTACAGATACGCAGTATTTT.

The gene calls are TRBV11-3 and TRBJ2-7; 11 bases align to TRBD1. The CDR3 covers 14 residues. The ends lost 5 bases at V and 5 bases at J; junction bases unmatched: 5. The germline CDR1 and CDR2 sequences are SGHNT and YENEEA. The CDR3 DNA reads TGTGCCAGCAGCCTCGGACAGGGGGCACACGAGCAGTACTTC. Translating it yields CASSLGQGAHEQYF. Full variable domain (outside the CDR3, taken from reference TRBV11-3 and TRBJ2-7): EAGVVQSPRYKIIEKKQPVAFWCNPISGHNTLYWYLQNLGQGPELLIRYENEEAVDDSQLPKDRFSAERLKGVDSTLKIQPAELGDSAVYLCASSLGQGAHEQYFGPGTRLTVT.

The chain recombines TRBV7-7 with TRBJ2-7, with a tentative D call TRBD1 (6 bases). The V end lost 5 bases, the J end lost 7 bases, and 15 bases lay between the germline ends. From germline, CDR1 is SSHAT and CDR2 FNYEAQ (reference sequence). The CDR3 is 13 residues long. CDR3 residues: CASSGAGVKEQYF. CDR3 DNA: TGTGCCAGCAGCGGGGCAGGGGTGAAGGAGCAGTACTTC. The entire variable domain, with the rest obtained from reference TRBV7-7 and TRBJ2-7, is as follows: GAGVSQSPRYKVTKRGQDVTLRCDPISSHATLYWYQQALGQGPEFLTYFNYEAQPDKSGLPSDRFSAERPEGSISTLTIQRTEQRDSAMYRCASSGAGVKEQYFGPGTRLTVT.

The rearrangement joins TRBV7-8 to TRBJ2-5; 8 bases fit TRBD1. V shed 6 bases and J 4 bases; nucleotides not matched to a gene: 13. There are 16 residues in the CDR3. Germline CDR1 and CDR2: SGHVS and FQNEAQ. The CDR3 here is CASRDQGALIGETQYF. CDR3 bases: TGTGCCAGCAGAGATCAGGGGGCGCTAATAGGAGAGACCCAGTACTTC.

The chain links TRBV28 to TRBJ2-2; possibly TRBD1 for D (5 bases). The CDR3 extends over 15 amino acids. V dropped 5 bases and J dropped 2 bases, with 12 bases sitting between them. From germline, CDR1 is MDHEN and CDR2 SYDVKM. CDR3 sequence: CASSPIQGNTGELFF. The DNA for the CDR3 is TGTGCCAGCAGTCCCATCCAGGGAAACACCGGGGAGCTGTTTTTT.

The rearrangement joins TRBV6-4 to TRBJ2-1, with D unclear. CDR3 length: 10 amino acids. Germline CDR1 reads MRHNA; CDR2 reads SNTAGT. Trimming shortened V by 8 bases and J by 9 bases, and 8 bases separated the two germline ends. The CDR3 region is CASQTGEQFF. In nucleotides, the CDR3 is TGTGCCAGCCAGACGGGTGAGCAGTTCTTC.

This clone was seen once. The chain links TRBV5-5 to TRBJ2-3; a weak D match, TRBD2 (6 bases). This CDR3 spans 15 amino acids. With 1 base removed from V and 0 bases from J, the gap between germline ends came to 9 bases. Looked up from germline, CDR1 is SGHKS and CDR2 is YYEKEE (reference sequence). For the CDR3, the DNA is TGTGCCAGCAGCTTGATCGGGGGAAGCACAGATACGCAGTATTTT. This sequence encodes CASSLIGGSTDTQYF.

The chain is built from TRBV25-1 and TRBJ2-3; TRBD2 aligns across 9 bases. The CDR3 contains 15 residues. V dropped 3 bases and J dropped 6; count of bases not matched to a gene: 7. Germline assignment: CDR1 MGHDK and CDR2 SYGVNS. Written as DNA, the CDR3 is TGTGCCAGCAGTGACCCTAGCGGGGACTGGGATACGCAGTATTTT. This translates into CASSDPSGDWDTQYF.

V is TRBV7-2 and J is TRBJ1-5; D not resolved. The CDR3 has 11 residues. Trimming removed 5 bases from V and 9 bases from J, with 8 bases in between. CDR1 SGHTA and CDR2 FQGNSA come from the germline V gene. CDR3 sequence reads: CASSLGRPQHF. For the CDR3, the DNA is TGTGCCAGCAGCCTTGGGCGGCCCCAGCATTTT.

The chain uses TRBV6-1 and TRBJ1-3; unclear D gene. Germline V gives CDR1 MNHNS, CDR2 SASEGT. The CDR3 contains 15 residues. Trimming took off 0 bases at V and 0 bases at J, with 6 bases between the two ends. CDR3 sequence reads: CASSEALISGNTIYF. CDR3 nucleotide sequence: TGTGCCAGCAGTGAAGCACTCATCTCTGGAAACACCATATATTTT.

This clone turned up a few times. The chain has TRBV2 and TRBJ2-7, with 7 positions matching TRBD1. V lost 4 bases and J lost 2; bases outside the gene matches: 2. CDR3 length equals 13 residues. Germline V lookup: CDR1 SNHLY, CDR2 FYNNEI. CDR3 bases: TGTGCCAGCAGTGCCGGGACAGCCTACGAGCAGTACTTC. This encodes CASSAGTAYEQYF.

This chain connects TRBV28 to TRBJ1-1; tentatively, D is TRBD1 (5 bases). Germline V gene sequence: CDR1 MDHEN, CDR2 SYDVKM. The CDR3 has 14 amino acids. Deletions cut 10 bases from V and 4 bases from J, with 19 bases between. As DNA, the CDR3 is TGTGCCACAACGATCCCGATAAGGGGCACTGAAGCTTTCTTT. It specifies CATTIPIRGTEAFF.

This clone appeared a single time. This sequence joins TRBV11-3 and TRBJ2-3; 7 bases fit TRBD1. The CDR3 extends over 14 amino acids. Germline V lookup: CDR1 SGHNT, CDR2 YENEEA. J was trimmed by 2 bases and V by 5 bases; bases with no gene match: 4. The CDR3 nucleotides are TGTGCCAGCAGCCGACAGGGCTCCACAGATACGCAGTATTTT. This translates into CASSRQGSTDTQYF.

The gene calls are TRBV2 and TRBJ1-2; TRBD1 agrees at 7 bases. Germline V CDR1 and CDR2: SNHLY, FYNNEI. V dropped 8 bases and J dropped 6; count of bases not matched to a gene: 12. CDR3 length: 14 amino acids. CDR3 amino acids: CASGKDRVVHGYTF. The CDR3, as DNA: TGTGCCAGCGGCAAAGACAGGGTCGTACATGGCTACACCTTC. Drawing the rest from reference TRBV2 and TRBJ1-2, the complete variable domain is EPEVTQTPSHQVTQMGQEVILRCVPISNHLYFYWYRQILGQKVEFLVSFYNNEISEKSEIFDDQFSVERPDGSNFTLKIRSTKLEDSAMYFCASGKDRVVHGYTFGSGTRLTVV.

The chain combines TRBV6-6 with TRBJ2-7, with TRBD1 identical over 10 bases. The germline V gene encodes CDR1 MNHNY and CDR2 SVGAGI (reference sequence). With V trimmed by 6 bases and J by 6 bases, 5 bases remained unmatched. The CDR3 consists of 13 residues. Here the CDR3 DNA reads TGTGCCAGCAGGGGGACAGGGGTCGCCGAGCAGTACTTC. This sequence encodes CASRGTGVAEQYF.

In this sample, this clone turned up once. The rearrangement uses TRBV19 and TRBJ1-6, with a possible D match to TRBD1 (6 bases). Trimming left V 4 bases short and J 9 bases short, with 13 bases between. Germline V lookup: CDR1 LNHDA, CDR2 SQIVND (reference sequence). The CDR3 runs 14 residues. Here the CDR3 reads CASSTGAFGSPLHF. CDR3 in DNA: TGTGCCAGTAGTACAGGGGCTTTTGGTTCACCCCTCCACTTT.

The chain has TRBV5-1 and TRBJ2-2; maybe TRBD2 (5 bases). The CDR3 extends over 16 amino acids. Per the germline V gene, CDR1 is SGHRS and CDR2 is YFSETQ. The ends were cut back, 0 bases at V and 4 bases at J, with 13 bases in the middle. The CDR3 DNA reads TGCGCCAGCAGCTTGGACCCAGGAAGCGGCACCGGGGAGCTGTTTTTT. Translating it yields CASSLDPGSGTGELFF. The full variable domain, its missing parts supplied by reference TRBV5-1 and TRBJ2-2, is KAGVTQTPRYLIKTRGQQVTLSCSPISGHRSVSWYQQTPGQGLQFLFEYFSETQRNKGNFPGRFSGRQFSNSRSEMNVSTLELGDSALYLCASSLDPGSGTGELFFGEGSRLTVL.

This clone turned up a few times. CDR3 amino acids: CASSLRTGGEQYF. The CDR3 DNA follows: TGTGCCAGCAGCTTAAGGACAGGGGGCGAGCAGTACTTC. The chain recombines TRBV28 with TRBJ2-7; TRBD1 aligns across 10 bases. Per the germline V gene, CDR1 is MDHEN and CDR2 is SYDVKM. This CDR3 is 13 amino acids long. J lost 6 bases, V lost 6 bases, and 5 bases had no gene match.

The chain joins TRBV7-9 to TRBJ1-1; a weak D match, TRBD1 (6 bases). The CDR3 sequence is 15 residues long. Germline lookup yields CDR1 SEHNR and CDR2 FQNEAQ (reference sequence). Trimming took off 2 bases at V and 12 bases at J, with 22 bases between the two ends. CDR3 in DNA: TGTGCCAGCAGCTTATATACCCAGGGAGGGGGAAAACCTTTCTTT. It translates to CASSLYTQGGGKPFF.

The V and J genes are TRBV5-1 and TRBJ2-1, with 9 bases that match TRBD2. J lost 2 bases, V lost 2 bases, and 8 bases had no gene match. This CDR3 contains 17 residues. Germline CDR1 is SGHRS and CDR2 is YFSETQ. As DNA, the CDR3 is TGCGCCAGCAGCTTTCTGCGGGAGGGCCAGACCTACAATGAGCAGTTCTTC. Protein product: CASSFLREGQTYNEQFF.

The V and J genes are TRBV5-4 and TRBJ2-7; 7 bases are shared with TRBD1. The J segment lost 2 bases and the V segment lost 3 bases, leaving 8 bases of the junction unmatched. This CDR3 spans 15 amino acids. Germline lookup yields CDR1 SGHNT and CDR2 YYREEE (reference sequence). CDR3 residues: CASSSPGQRAYEQYF. CDR3 in DNA: TGTGCCAGCAGCTCGCCGGGACAGAGAGCCTACGAGCAGTACTTC.

The rearrangement uses TRBV19 and TRBJ2-5; D is ambiguous. CDR3 length: 14 residues. Germline V gene data show CDR1 as LNHDA and CDR2 as SQIVND (reference sequence). Trimming removed 1 base from V and 1 base from J, with 7 bases in between. This CDR3 is CASSIVAGQETQYF. CDR3 DNA: TGTGCCAGTAGTATAGTGGCAGGCCAAGAGACCCAGTACTTC.